These 19 T cell receptor beta chains came from one sample sequenced in a study of spatial heterogeneity in lung cancer (dated by TCRdb to 2018 to 2020). The method behind the library was 5' RACE. The data were produced on a NextSeq 500. TCRdb reprocessing: public reads trimmed at Q25 with fastp, clones called with MiXCR, in-frame beta chains kept. Rows are combined by CDR3 protein, so each entry shows the most common genes and DNA. For this sample there are about 48,000 distinct CDR3 sequences; under 6% appear just once. Around 10% of the sample is in the top ten clones. The label giving this sample's time point can be read as: sample taken at primary tumor resection. The sequencing here drew on PBMCs, taken at surgery. The receptors derive from a male donor with early-stage non-small cell lung cancer.

This clonotype showed up many times. In this CDR3 the conserved last residue, phenylalanine or tryptophan, is missing, so a read error is likely. The DNA is omitted, as the CDR3 cannot be located on it reliably, and the CDR3 follows TCRdb's listing. V gene TRBV20-1 combines with J gene TRBJ2-7; the table calls TRBD2, which could not be checked here. Looked up from germline, CDR1 is DFQATT and CDR2 is SNEGSKA (reference sequence). Termini included, the CDR3 measures 12 amino acids. The CDR3 protein is CSASPTLAGGLL.

For this clonotype: Relative to the germline gene, one junction end is altered; a read error may explain this. The chain carries TRBV5-6 and TRBJ2-2; 11 bases are shared with TRBD2. Germline V gene sequence: CDR1 SGHDT, CDR2 YYEEEE. This CDR3 is 17 amino acids long. CDR3 nucleotides: TGTGCCAGCAGCTTGGCGCTAGCGGGAGGCCGCGCCGGGGAGCTGTATTTT. Protein sequence: CASSLALAGGRAGELYF.

This clonotype was counted many times. The J gene is TRBJ2-7, the V gene TRBV28, with D perhaps matching TRBD1 or TRBD2 (5 bases each). The germline gives CDR1 MDHEN, CDR2 SYDVKM. The CDR3 is 14 amino acids. Trimming shortened V by 5 bases and J by 5 bases, and 16 bases separated the two germline ends. The CDR3 DNA reads TGTGCCAGCAGTCCAGGGCGGTTTAGCGACGAGCAGTACTTC. Translated: CASSPGRFSDEQYF.

This clonotype was detected ten times or more. The genes are TRBV6-2 or TRBV6-3 and TRBJ1-3; D remains unclear. CDR3 length: 13 amino acids. Germline V CDR1 and CDR2: MNHEY, SVGEGT. Trimming pared 6 bases from V and 0 bases from J, leaving 6 bases between. The CDR3 here is CASRESSGNTIYF. CDR3 sequence (DNA): TGTGCCAGCAGAGAGAGCTCTGGAAACACCATATATTTT.

This rearrangement joins TRBV6-1 to TRBJ2-2; 11 nucleotides align to TRBD2. Germline loops: CDR1 MNHNS, CDR2 SASEGT. Trimming at V came to 6 bases and at J to 1 base, leaving 4 bases not matched to a gene. The CDR3 spans 16 residues. This CDR3 reads CASRLLAGGNTGELFF. Written as DNA, the CDR3 is TGTGCCAGCAGGCTCCTAGCGGGAGGGAACACCGGGGAGCTGTTTTTT.

This clonotype has at least ten counts. This chain connects TRBV7-9 to TRBJ2-7; no clear D gene. Germline V gives CDR1 SEHNR, CDR2 FQNEAQ (reference sequence). This CDR3 is 12 amino acids long. Trimming took off 6 bases at V and 1 base at J, with 7 bases between the two ends. The CDR3 loop reads CASRGGSYEQYF. CDR3 bases: TGTGCCAGCAGGGGCGGTTCCTACGAGCAGTACTTC.

This clonotype is labeled as medium-sized (0.01 to 0.1%). The chain has TRBV12-3 or TRBV12-4 and TRBJ2-2; 9 nucleotides line up with TRBD1. The CDR3 consists of 16 residues. The trim removed 8 bases at V and 3 bases at J, leaving 10 bases unmatched. The CDR3 loop reads CASGLRDRAYTGELFF. CDR3 DNA sequence: TGTGCCAGCGGCCTCCGGGACAGGGCTTACACCGGGGAGCTGTTTTTT.

This clonotype came up many times. The chain employs TRBV2 and TRBJ2-5; D possibly corresponds to TRBD1 (6 bases). V was trimmed by 4 bases and J by 1 base, leaving 10 bases between them. The CDR3 totals 14 residues. The germline V gene encodes CDR1 SNHLY and CDR2 FYNNEI. This CDR3 is CASSGWTAQETQYF. CDR3 DNA sequence: TGTGCCAGCAGTGGATGGACAGCCCAAGAGACCCAGTACTTC.

In this sample, this clonotype turned up a few times. The rearrangement uses TRBV10-3 and TRBJ1-1; D is unresolved. V was cut by 7 bases and J by 3 bases, with 15 bases left in between. The germline gives CDR1 ENHRY, CDR2 SYGVKD. The CDR3 loop spans 14 amino acids. The CDR3 reads CAIKSREFDTEAFF. CDR3 DNA: TGTGCCATCAAGAGTCGGGAGTTCGACACTGAAGCTTTCTTT.

V gene TRBV5-5 combines with J gene TRBJ2-7, with D possibly being TRBD1 or TRBD2 (5 bases each). Germline CDR1 is SGHKS and CDR2 is YYEKEE (reference sequence). The CDR3 is 16 residues long. V lost 4 bases to trimming and J lost 2 bases, with 19 bases between them. CDR3 sequence: CASSDQWALGAYEQYF. For the CDR3, the DNA is TGTGCCAGCAGCGACCAATGGGCGTTGGGGGCCTACGAGCAGTACTTC.

At least ten counts were recorded for this clonotype. The chain recombines TRBV28 with TRBJ2-7; D is ambiguous. Germline CDR1 MDHEN, CDR2 SYDVKM. The CDR3 is 18 amino acids. The V and J ends lost 4 bases and 0 bases respectively, with 22 bases between them. The CDR3, as DNA: TGTGCCAGCAGTTCCCCCCGTTGGTCCAGGAGACTCTCCTACGAGCAGTACTTC. Its translation: CASSSPRWSRRLSYEQYF.

At least ten counts were recorded for this clonotype. The chain is built from TRBV30 and TRBJ2-1; no clear D gene. Germline CDR1 and CDR2: GTSNPN and SVGIG (reference sequence). V lost 2 bases and J lost 0, with 8 bases in between. The CDR3 length is 14 residues. CDR3: CAWSIFGSYNEQFF. For the CDR3, the DNA is TGTGCCTGGAGTATCTTTGGCTCCTACAATGAGCAGTTCTTC.

There are many counts of this clonotype. The chain recombines TRBV29-1 with TRBJ2-5; D is perhaps TRBD1 (6 bases). V was pared by 6 bases and J by 3 bases, with 17 bases between. This CDR3 region has 14 residues. CDR1 is SQVTM and CDR2 is ANQGSEA in the germline V gene. CDR3 sequence (DNA): TGCAGCGTGGCACCGACAGGTACTAAAGAGACCCAGTACTTC. Its translation: CSVAPTGTKETQYF.

The rearrangement uses TRBV5-4 and TRBJ2-6, with TRBD1 matching over 7 bases. The V gene end was trimmed by 3 bases and the J gene end by 2 bases; junction bases not matched to a gene: 5. Germline CDR1 SGHNT, CDR2 YYREEE (reference sequence). The CDR3 contains 16 residues. CDR3 nucleotides: TGTGCCAGCAGCTCCCCGACAGGGCCTGGGGCCAACGTCCTGACTTTC. Residues: CASSSPTGPGANVLTF.

This clonotype was found many times. The rearrangement uses TRBV20-1 and TRBJ2-5; D is possibly TRBD1 (6 bases). Germline loops: CDR1 DFQATT, CDR2 SNEGSKA (reference sequence). This CDR3 comprises 14 residues. V was cut by 6 bases and J by 3 bases, with 17 bases left in between. This chain's CDR3 is CSAAPKTGKETQYF. DNA for the CDR3: TGCAGTGCCGCCCCCAAGACAGGAAAAGAGACCCAGTACTTC.

This clonotype came up many times. The chain has TRBV5-1 and TRBJ1-2, with D tentatively TRBD1 (6 bases). This CDR3 comprises 14 residues. The germline V gene encodes CDR1 SGHRS and CDR2 YFSETQ. V lost 7 bases and J 7 bases, leaving 20 bases between the germline ends. The CDR3 here is CASSPRDIETGYTF. The DNA for the CDR3 is TGCGCCAGCTCCCCCCGGGACATAGAAACTGGCTACACCTTC.

This clonotype was seen many times. The rearrangement uses TRBV4-3 and TRBJ1-2; tentatively, D is TRBD1 (5 bases). Trimming left V 1 base short and J 3 bases short, with 12 bases between. The CDR3 totals 15 residues. Germline V gene data show CDR1 as LGHNA and CDR2 as YSLEER. The CDR3 DNA sequence: TGCGCCAGCAGCCAAGGCCAGGGTGGGCACTATGGCTACACCTTC. This codes for CASSQGQGGHYGYTF.

This clonotype was detected a few times. This chain uses TRBV7-9 with TRBJ2-3, with unresolved D. CDR3 length equals 16 residues. Trimming stripped 3 bases from V and 2 bases from J, with 15 bases between. CDR1 and CDR2 from the germline V gene are SEHNR and FQNEAQ (reference sequence). This CDR3 is CASSFWTPDNTDTQYF. The DNA for the CDR3 is TGTGCCAGCAGCTTCTGGACCCCCGACAACACAGATACGCAGTATTTT. The complete variable domain, with remaining parts taken from reference TRBV7-9 and TRBJ2-3, reads DTGVSQNPRHKITKRGQNVTFRCDPISEHNRLYWYRQTLGQGPEFLTYFQNEAQLEKSRLLSDRFSAERPKGSFSTLEIQRTEQGDSAMYLCASSFWTPDNTDTQYFGPGTRLTVL.

This clonotype was detected many times. The V call is TRBV20-1, the J call TRBJ2-5; TRBD2 agrees at 12 bases. Germline V gene lookup returns CDR1 DFQATT and CDR2 SNEGSKA (reference sequence). V lost 2 bases to trimming and J lost 5 bases; unmatched junction nucleotides: 6. This CDR3 spans 15 amino acids. The CDR3 sequence: CSARLAGGPEETQYF. The CDR3 coding sequence is TGCAGTGCTAGACTAGCGGGAGGGCCTGAGGAGACCCAGTACTTC.